This T cell receptor (beta chain) was sequenced during a study of CD8+ T cells in alopecia areata. Study as a whole: The duration of tofacitinib was 6 to 18 months, with 6 months off drug afterward. Findings of the study overall: Among the 100 top clones, expanded CD8+ clones, like scalp clonality, were significantly decreased by tofacitinib. Under tofacitinib, numerous expanded lesional clonotypes remained detectable in scalp and blood.

As the sequencing template, cDNA was produced by extracting RNA and reverse transcribing it. TCRdb's copy holds only in-frame clones and misses some; the assay was immunoSEQ multiplex PCR. Among about 180,000 clones listed, about 53% were seen once. Germline CDR1 is SGHTA and CDR2 is FQGNSA. Trimming at V came to 1 base and at J to 4 bases, leaving 8 bases not matched to a gene. CDR3 length: 17 residues. Documented treatment: oral pan-JAK inhibitor, 5-10 mg twice daily. Comments on this clone: Its antigen remains unidentified.

This TCR was sampled from a human donor with alopecia areata. The sequences come from CD8+ T cells sorted from blood, collected at week 24, from a patient treated with tofacitinib. V usage is TRBV7-2 and J usage is TRBJ2-7; 12 nucleotides line up with TRBD2. CDR3 residues: CASSLETSGGNIYEQYF. The CDR3, as DNA: TGTGCCAGCAGCTTAGAAACTAGCGGGGGGAATATATACGAGCAGTACTTC.